Below are 13 T cell receptor beta chains sequenced from a single sample in a study of T-cell reconstitution after alpha-beta-depleted transplantation in children. Preparation of the TCRbeta library used unique molecular identifiers. TCRdb reprocessed the PCR reads via MiXCR and lists one record per CDR3 protein. Here the sample spans more than 200,000 distinct CDR3 sequences, roughly a tenth being singletons. Specimen: PBMCs from the stem cell graft donor, collected from the stem cell graft. The receptor set was obtained from a human donor who donated a stem cell graft to a child with SCID.

This clonotype was observed a handful of times. The V gene is TRBV30, the J gene TRBJ2-1; D is ambiguous. The CDR3 contains 17 residues. Germline V gives CDR1 GTSNPN, CDR2 SVGIG (reference sequence). V gave up 0 bases and J gave up 0 bases, with 15 bases separating them. CDR3 sequence: CAWSVRRKPGSYNEQFF. As DNA, the CDR3 is TGTGCCTGGAGTGTACGGCGGAAACCAGGCTCCTACAATGAGCAGTTCTTC.

This clonotype was detected a few times. The chain is built from TRBV5-1 and TRBJ1-4; D not certain. Germline CDR1 SGHRS, CDR2 YFSETQ. Trimming shortened V by 0 bases and J by 7 bases, and 19 bases separated the two germline ends. The CDR3 sequence is 17 residues long. This CDR3 is CASSLASGPVVGEKLFF. CDR3 DNA sequence: TGCGCCAGCAGCTTGGCCTCCGGGCCGGTGGTGGGTGAAAAACTGTTTTTT.

This clonotype was seen only a few times. This chain joins TRBV7-9 and TRBJ1-1, with 7 bases matching TRBD1. The germline V gene has CDR1 SEHNR and CDR2 FQNEAQ (reference sequence). The CDR3 is made up of 15 amino acids. The V and J ends lost 5 bases and 5 bases, in that order; junction bases with no gene match: 11. The CDR3 spells CASSARGSGGTEAFF. In nucleotides, the CDR3 is TGTGCCAGCAGCGCTAGAGGGTCAGGGGGGACTGAAGCTTTCTTT.

A few counts support this clonotype. The genes are TRBV30 and TRBJ1-1; D is ambiguous. Between the trimmed V and J ends, which lost 5 bases and 1 base, there was a span of 17 bases. Germline assignment: CDR1 GTSNPN and CDR2 SVGIG (reference sequence). The length of the CDR3 is 15 residues. The CDR3 DNA follows: TGTGCCTGGTGCCCCGCTCGGTGGGAGAACACTGAAGCTTTCTTT. As protein: CAWCPARWENTEAFF. The variable domain in full, completed from reference TRBV30 and TRBJ1-1, reads SQTIHQWPATLVQPVGSPLSLECTVEGTSNPNLYWYRQAAGRGLQLLFYSVGIGQISSEVPQNLSASRPQDRQFILSSKKLLLSDSGFYLCAWCPARWENTEAFFGQGTRLTVV.

This clonotype has a count of ten or more. The chain joins TRBV20-1 to TRBJ2-7; weak D call: TRBD1 (5 bases). The CDR3 sequence is 15 residues long. Germline loops: CDR1 DFQATT, CDR2 SNEGSKA (reference sequence). Trimming took off 5 bases at V and 4 bases at J, with 21 bases between the two ends. Written as DNA, the CDR3 is TGCAGTGCTCCGGACACTAAAAAGGGCGAGTACGAGCAGTACTTC. The encoded protein is CSAPDTKKGEYEQYF.

This clonotype was counted at least ten times. This chain connects TRBV15 to TRBJ1-2; unclear D gene. CDR1 is LNHNV and CDR2 is YYDKDF in the germline V gene (reference sequence). V dropped 0 bases and J dropped 0 bases, with 8 bases sitting between them. The CDR3 spans 15 residues. As DNA, the CDR3 is TGTGCCACCAGCAGAGAAAAAATGGCTAACTATGGCTACACCTTC. Protein: CATSREKMANYGYTF.

This clonotype was seen at least ten times. The chain links TRBV2 to TRBJ1-1; 12 bases match TRBD1. CDR1 SNHLY and CDR2 FYNNEI come from the germline V gene. V lost 8 bases, J lost 1 base, and 5 bases stayed unmatched. The CDR3 spans 15 residues. The CDR3 region has the DNA TGTGCCAGCCGAGGGACAGGGGGCGCGAACACTGAAGCTTTCTTT. It is translated as CASRGTGGANTEAFF.

This clonotype was picked up many times. J is TRBJ2-5 and V is TRBV6-5, with TRBD1 matching 12 bases. The CDR3 is made up of 16 amino acids. V gave up 2 bases and J gave up 7 bases; unmatched junction bases: 8. Looked up from germline, CDR1 is MNHEY and CDR2 is SVGAGI. CDR3 DNA: TGTGCCAGCAGTTACCCGCTCGGGACAGGGGGCTTGACCCAGTACTTC. Protein sequence: CASSYPLGTGGLTQYF.

The V call is TRBV5-1, the J call TRBJ2-3, with TRBD1 matching 8 bases. This CDR3 region has 13 residues. V was pared by 5 bases and J by 6 bases, with 5 bases of the junction left unmatched. Germline CDR1 SGHRS, CDR2 YFSETQ. The CDR3 region is CASRHTGGDTQYF. CDR3 coding DNA: TGCGCCAGCAGGCATACAGGGGGTGATACGCAGTATTTT. The full variable domain, in which reference TRBV5-1 and TRBJ2-3 provide the parts outside the CDR3, is KAGVTQTPRYLIKTRGQQVTLSCSPISGHRSVSWYQQTPGQGLQFLFEYFSETQRNKGNFPGRFSGRQFSNSRSEMNVSTLELGDSALYLCASRHTGGDTQYFGPGTRLTVL.

This clonotype has a count of ten or more. V usage is TRBV7-9 and J usage is TRBJ1-2; D may be TRBD1 (5 bases). The CDR3 loop spans 15 amino acids. Germline V gene lookup returns CDR1 SEHNR and CDR2 FQNEAQ (reference sequence). V gave up 1 base and J gave up 5 bases, with 14 bases separating them. The CDR3 reads CASSLEGRAGYGYTF. Written as DNA, the CDR3 is TGTGCCAGCAGCTTAGAAGGCAGGGCGGGATATGGCTACACCTTC. The full variable domain, completed using reference TRBV7-9 and TRBJ1-2, is DTGVSQNPRHKITKRGQNVTFRCDPISEHNRLYWYRQTLGQGPEFLTYFQNEAQLEKSRLLSDRFSAERPKGSFSTLEIQRTEQGDSAMYLCASSLEGRAGYGYTFGSGTRLTVV.

The table lists this clonotype with many counts. V gene TRBV29-1 combines with J gene TRBJ2-7; perhaps TRBD1 as D (7 bases). Trimming stripped 6 bases from V and 2 bases from J, with 11 bases between. The CDR3 covers 12 residues. CDR1 is SQVTM, CDR2 ANQGSEA, per germline. The CDR3 DNA is TGCAGCGTGGAGGGGACAGCCTACGAGCAGTACTTC. Residues: CSVEGTAYEQYF.

This clonotype appeared many times. The rearrangement links TRBV20-1 to TRBJ1-5, with D perhaps matching TRBD1 (6 bases). Germline CDR1 and CDR2: DFQATT and SNEGSKA (reference sequence). The CDR3 length is 14 residues. Trimming left V 5 bases short and J 2 bases short, with 13 bases between. CDR3 sequence: CSAATGRGNQPQHF. DNA of the CDR3: TGCAGTGCTGCTACAGGGAGAGGCAATCAGCCCCAGCATTTT.

This clonotype was recorded at least ten times. This chain links TRBV7-3 with TRBJ2-3; possibly TRBD2 for D (5 bases). In germline, CDR1 is SGHTA, CDR2 FQGTGA. The CDR3 runs 16 residues. The ends were cut back, 3 bases at V and 6 bases at J, with 19 bases in the middle. CDR3 coding DNA: TGTGCCAGCAGCTTGATAGGAGGACCCGCCCGGGATACGCAGTATTTT. Protein sequence: CASSLIGGPARDTQYF.